The rows below give T cell receptor beta chains drawn from one sample of a study of cytomegalovirus exposure and HLA in healthy donors. The repertoire was sequenced with immunoSEQ multiplex PCR; TCRdb's copy has only in-frame clones and lacks some. The table shows about 240,000 clones, with about 90% occurring only once. The sample taken for sequencing was PBMCs. The receptors were sampled from a woman aged 25 to 39 in good health and CMV-seropositive. Both conserved end residues are part of each CDR3. The order of the fields is CDR3 DNA, CDR3 protein, V gene, clone size, J gene, D gene. The D gene is left open where the match is weak. Part of the rows lack a size; the others show once, few, many or a class for expanded clones.

CDR3nt: TGTGCCACCGAAGGCGACTCGGGGTACGAGCAGTACTTC
CDR3aa: CATEGDSGYEQYF
v_gene: TRBV19
abundance: once
j_gene: TRBJ2-7
d_gene: -

CDR3nt: TGCGCCAGCAGCTTGACTAGCGGGAGGTACGAGCAGTACTTC
CDR3aa: CASSLTSGRYEQYF
v_gene: TRBV5-1
abundance: -
j_gene: TRBJ2-7
d_gene: TRBD2

CDR3nt: TGCGCCAGCGAATCAGATGACACCTACGAGCAGTACTTC
CDR3aa: CASESDDTYEQYF
v_gene: TRBV5-1
abundance: -
j_gene: TRBJ2-7
d_gene: -

CDR3nt: TGTGCCTGGACCCTAGAGGAGTCTGGAAACACCATATATTTT
CDR3aa: CAWTLEESGNTIYF
v_gene: TRBV30
abundance: -
j_gene: TRBJ1-3
d_gene: -

CDR3nt: TGTGCCAGCAGTTCATACACCGGGGAGCTGTTTTTT
CDR3aa: CASSSYTGELFF
v_gene: TRBV6-4
abundance: -
j_gene: TRBJ2-2
d_gene: -

CDR3nt: TGTGCCAGCAGGGGGGTGGGGACAACTTCCTACGAGCAGTACTTC
CDR3aa: CASRGVGTTSYEQYF
v_gene: TRBV27
abundance: -
j_gene: TRBJ2-7
d_gene: -

CDR3nt: TGTGCCAGCAGTGGTTTTGCACAGGGGGATTTGGAGCCCCAGCATTTT
CDR3aa: CASSGFAQGDLEPQHF
v_gene: TRBV6-1
abundance: -
j_gene: TRBJ1-5
d_gene: TRBD1

CDR3nt: TGTGCCAGCAGTGAACCCGCGGAAGTTAGCGGGATAAGCAATGAGCAGTTCTTC
CDR3aa: CASSEPAEVSGISNEQFF
v_gene: TRBV6-1
abundance: -
j_gene: TRBJ2-1
d_gene: TRBD2

CDR3nt: TGCGCCAGCAGCGCGGGGACTAGTAACTACAATGAGCAGTTCTTC
CDR3aa: CASSAGTSNYNEQFF
v_gene: TRBV5-1
abundance: once
j_gene: TRBJ2-1
d_gene: TRBD2

CDR3nt: TGCGCCAGCAGCTTGTCGGGGGAGACCCAGTACTTC
CDR3aa: CASSLSGETQYF
v_gene: TRBV5-1
abundance: -
j_gene: TRBJ2-5
d_gene: -

CDR3nt: TGTGCCAGCAGCCTACCCGGGACTAGAGGCGAGCAGTACTTC
CDR3aa: CASSLPGTRGEQYF
v_gene: TRBV5-6
abundance: -
j_gene: TRBJ2-7
d_gene: TRBD2

CDR3nt: TGTGCCAGCAGTTTTGGGGGGGGTTTCAATGAGCAGTTCTTC
CDR3aa: CASSFGGGFNEQFF
v_gene: TRBV27
abundance: -
j_gene: TRBJ2-1
d_gene: TRBD2

CDR3nt: TGTGCCTGGAGTCCGGACAGTGTATCCTACGAGCAGTACTTC
CDR3aa: CAWSPDSVSYEQYF
v_gene: TRBV30
abundance: -
j_gene: TRBJ2-7
d_gene: -

CDR3nt: TGCGCCAGCAGGTGGGCAGAAGAGACCCAGTACTTC
CDR3aa: CASRWAEETQYF
v_gene: TRBV5-1
abundance: -
j_gene: TRBJ2-5
d_gene: -

CDR3nt: TGTGCCAGCAGCTTAGCGAGTCACTCTGGAAACACCATATATTTT
CDR3aa: CASSLASHSGNTIYF
v_gene: TRBV11-3
abundance: -
j_gene: TRBJ1-3
d_gene: -

CDR3nt: TGTGCCAGTTCCAGCGCGGGGGGTACATACGAGCAGTACTTC
CDR3aa: CASSSAGGTYEQYF
v_gene: TRBV19
abundance: -
j_gene: TRBJ2-7
d_gene: TRBD2

CDR3nt: TGCGCCAGCAGCTTGGACGCGACACCCACCTTC
CDR3aa: CASSLDATPTF
v_gene: TRBV5-1
abundance: -
j_gene: TRBJ1-2
d_gene: -

CDR3nt: TGTGCCAGCCGCTCCGCCGGGTCTGGAAACACCATATATTTT
CDR3aa: CASRSAGSGNTIYF
v_gene: TRBV2
abundance: -
j_gene: TRBJ1-3
d_gene: -

CDR3nt: TGCGCCAGCAGCCAAGATTGGGGTGGGGGGATGACGCAGTACTTC
CDR3aa: CASSQDWGGGMTQYF
v_gene: TRBV4-1
abundance: -
j_gene: TRBJ2-7
d_gene: -

CDR3nt: TGTGCCAGCACCGTTGACAGGGCTGCTTTCACTGAAGCTTTCTTT
CDR3aa: CASTVDRAAFTEAFF
v_gene: TRBV5-4
abundance: once
j_gene: TRBJ1-1
d_gene: TRBD1

CDR3nt: TGCGCCAGCAGCTTGGTTCTGGACAGGAGCTACGAGCAGTACTTC
CDR3aa: CASSLVLDRSYEQYF
v_gene: TRBV5-1
abundance: -
j_gene: TRBJ2-7
d_gene: TRBD1

CDR3nt: TGTGCCAGCAGTTCGAGAAGGACAGGGAAGGGCCAGCCCCAGCATTTT
CDR3aa: CASSSRRTGKGQPQHF
v_gene: TRBV6-5
abundance: -
j_gene: TRBJ1-5
d_gene: TRBD1

CDR3nt: TGTGCCAGCTCACCACTAGGGACAGGGTACGAGCAGTACTTC
CDR3aa: CASSPLGTGYEQYF
v_gene: TRBV18
abundance: -
j_gene: TRBJ2-7
d_gene: TRBD1

CDR3nt: TGTGCCAGCAGCTCCCTACGACAGGGGTATCTTGGCAATCAGCCCCAGCATTTT
CDR3aa: CASSSLRQGYLGNQPQHF
v_gene: TRBV5-6
abundance: -
j_gene: TRBJ1-5
d_gene: TRBD1

CDR3nt: TGTGCCAGCACCGACAGAGACACTGAAGCTTTCTTT
CDR3aa: CASTDRDTEAFF
v_gene: TRBV28
abundance: -
j_gene: TRBJ1-1
d_gene: -

CDR3nt: TGTGCCAGCAGCCTAGACAGGGGGCGGTACGAGCAGTACTTC
CDR3aa: CASSLDRGRYEQYF
v_gene: TRBV5-4
abundance: -
j_gene: TRBJ2-7
d_gene: TRBD1

CDR3nt: TGTGCCAGCAGCCAAGAACAGACTAACTATGGCTACACCTTC
CDR3aa: CASSQEQTNYGYTF
v_gene: TRBV4-2
abundance: -
j_gene: TRBJ1-2
d_gene: -

CDR3nt: TGTGCCAGCTTTGGAGACCGTGGACAGTACTCCTACGAGCAGTACTTC
CDR3aa: CASFGDRGQYSYEQYF
v_gene: TRBV21-1
abundance: once
j_gene: TRBJ2-7
d_gene: -

CDR3nt: TGTGCCTGGAGTGTACGGTCGGCAGGGTCCGGGGAGCTGTTTTTT
CDR3aa: CAWSVRSAGSGELFF
v_gene: TRBV30
abundance: -
j_gene: TRBJ2-2
d_gene: -

CDR3nt: TGTGCCAGCAGTCCCGGACAGGGTTTCGGTGGCTACACCTTC
CDR3aa: CASSPGQGFGGYTF
v_gene: TRBV7-9
abundance: -
j_gene: TRBJ1-2
d_gene: TRBD1

CDR3nt: TGTGCCAGCAGCTACGGGCAGGGGGAGTATAGCAATCAGCCCCAGCATTTT
CDR3aa: CASSYGQGEYSNQPQHF
v_gene: TRBV27
abundance: -
j_gene: TRBJ1-5
d_gene: TRBD1